The 18 T cell receptor beta chains below come from one sample, sequenced in a study of blood T cell repertoires in COVID-19. This table comes from immunoSEQ multiplex PCR, and its TCRdb copy is limited to in-frame clones, with some not included. Seen here are under 150,000 clones, around nine tenths observed once, and the top ten hold over 9.5%. Sequenced: peripheral blood. The receptors shown here come from a man between 45 and 60 years old with active or convalescent COVID-19.

The chain uses TRBV9 and TRBJ1-6; 10 bases are a match to TRBD1. Germline V gene lookup returns CDR1 SGDLS and CDR2 YYNGEE. J was trimmed by 4 bases and V by 4 bases; bases with no gene match: 5. The CDR3 covers 16 residues. CDR3 nucleotide sequence: TGTGCCAGCAGCCCCGGGACAGGGGATTATAATTCACCCCTCCACTTT. Translating gives CASSPGTGDYNSPLHF.

This rearrangement joins TRBV6-2 or TRBV6-3 to TRBJ2-1; 8 bases match TRBD2. Germline V gives CDR1 MNHEY, CDR2 SVGEGT. Trimming at V came to 1 base and at J to 2 bases, leaving 1 base not matched to a gene. CDR3 length: 15 residues. The CDR3 here is CASSYLAGPYNEQFF. Written as DNA, the CDR3 is TGTGCCAGCAGTTACTTAGCGGGACCCTACAATGAGCAGTTCTTC.

Here the CDR3 reads CASSLGTYGYTF. CDR3 in DNA: TGTGCCAGCAGCTTAGGCACCTATGGCTACACCTTC. The rearrangement joins TRBV28 to TRBJ1-2; D gene ambiguous. The CDR3 is made up of 12 amino acids. The V gene's germline CDR1 is MDHEN and CDR2 SYDVKM. V dropped 6 bases and J dropped 4 bases, with 9 bases sitting between them.

The V gene is TRBV5-6, the J gene TRBJ1-6, with 12 nucleotides matching TRBD1. V gave up 1 base and J gave up 7 bases; unmatched junction bases: 3. CDR1 and CDR2 (germline): SGHDT, YYEEEE. The CDR3 length is 16 residues. The CDR3 loop is CASSLPGTGGNSPLHF. In DNA, the CDR3 is TGTGCCAGCAGCTTGCCCGGGACAGGGGGCAATTCACCCCTCCACTTT.

This clone appeared a single time. The V gene is TRBV28, the J gene TRBJ1-5; TRBD1 matches 12 bases. Germline loops: CDR1 MDHEN, CDR2 SYDVKM. V lost 4 bases to trimming and J lost 7 bases; unmatched junction nucleotides: 11. The CDR3 is 17 residues long. The CDR3 loop is CASSWTGTGGGGQPQHF. For the CDR3, the DNA is TGTGCCAGCAGTTGGACCGGGACAGGGGGCGGAGGACAGCCCCAGCATTTT.

The chain carries TRBV4-1 and TRBJ2-7, with D uncertain. Germline CDR1 is MGHRA and CDR2 is YSYEKL. This CDR3 is built from 12 residues. Trimming stripped 0 bases from V and 6 bases from J, with 6 bases between. The CDR3 here is CASSQDRSEQYF. Here the CDR3 DNA reads TGCGCCAGCAGCCAAGACAGGTCCGAGCAGTACTTC.

CDR3: CATERENVANQPQHF. CDR3 DNA sequence: TGCGCCACCGAACGGGAGAACGTTGCCAATCAGCCCCAGCATTTT. This chain uses TRBV23-1 with TRBJ1-5, with D hard to call. TRBV23-1 is placed among ORFs of uncertain function. The CDR3 length is 15 residues. The V gene lost 10 bases and the J gene lost 3 bases, with 19 bases spanning the gap.

V is TRBV10-3 and J is TRBJ2-5; 7 positions match TRBD2. The V gene end was trimmed by 5 bases and the J gene end by 0 bases; junction bases not matched to a gene: 6. Germline lookup yields CDR1 ENHRY and CDR2 SYGVKD. The CDR3 is 15 amino acids. The CDR3 is CAISNPGLNQETQYF. The CDR3 DNA is TGTGCCATCAGTAACCCGGGACTAAACCAAGAGACCCAGTACTTC.

This clone was counted only a few times. The gene calls are TRBV5-1 and TRBJ2-7, with 7 bases matching TRBD2. CDR1 and CDR2 (germline): SGHRS, YFSETQ. The length of the CDR3 is 14 residues. V gave up 3 bases and J gave up 0 bases; unmatched junction bases: 3. CDR3 amino acids: CASSSWTSSYEQYF. Written as DNA, the CDR3 is TGCGCCAGCAGCTCCTGGACTAGCTCCTACGAGCAGTACTTC.

The chain carries TRBV5-1 and TRBJ1-1; TRBD1 is a possible D gene (6 bases). The CDR3 length is 13 residues. With 0 bases removed from V and 7 bases from J, the gap between germline ends came to 10 bases. Per the germline V gene, CDR1 is SGHRS and CDR2 is YFSETQ. Here the CDR3 DNA reads TGCGCCAGCAGCTTGGTACAGGGAATTGAAGCTTTCTTT. It yields the protein CASSLVQGIEAFF.

The V gene is TRBV5-6, the J gene TRBJ1-1; 8 bases match TRBD1. Trimming at V came to 3 bases and at J to 4 bases, leaving 5 bases not matched to a gene. CDR1 is SGHDT, CDR2 YYEEEE, per germline. The CDR3 consists of 14 residues. The CDR3, as DNA: TGTGCCAGCAGCTGGGACACAGGGGGCACTGAAGCTTTCTTT. It codes for CASSWDTGGTEAFF.

The rearrangement links TRBV6-5 to TRBJ2-2, with TRBD1 as a possible D gene (6 bases). CDR1 MNHEY and CDR2 SVGAGI come from the germline V gene. V was clipped by 2 bases and J by 4 bases, with 8 bases between them. The CDR3 sequence is 14 residues long. The CDR3 sequence: CASSYETGTGELFF. CDR3 coding DNA: TGTGCCAGCAGTTACGAGACAGGCACCGGGGAGCTGTTTTTT.

The V gene is TRBV24-1, the J gene TRBJ1-2, with TRBD1 matching over 9 bases. This CDR3 comprises 13 residues. V shed 2 bases, J shed 8 bases, and the junction held 2 bases outside the gene matches. The germline V gene has CDR1 KGHDR and CDR2 SFDVKD. The CDR3 is CATSDWTGEGYTF. CDR3 bases: TGTGCCACCAGTGATTGGACAGGGGAGGGCTACACCTTC.

This sequence joins TRBV15 and TRBJ2-5; D possibly corresponds to TRBD1 (6 bases). CDR1 is LNHNV, CDR2 YYDKDF, per germline (reference sequence). V lost 0 bases to trimming and J lost 7 bases, with 12 bases between them. This CDR3 is built from 14 residues. The DNA of the CDR3 is TGTGCCACCAGCAGAGATCGACAAGGGGGGACCCAGTACTTC. This encodes CATSRDRQGGTQYF. Full variable domain (rest looked up from reference TRBV15 and TRBJ2-5): DAMVIQNPRYQVTQFGKPVTLSCSQTLNHNVMYWYQQKSSQAPKLLFHYYDKDFNNEADTPDNFQSRRPNTSFCFLDIRSPGLGDTAMYLCATSRDRQGGTQYFGPGTRLLVL.

This chain links TRBV9 with TRBJ1-1; D possibly corresponds to TRBD1 (5 bases). Trimming removed 2 bases from V and 6 bases from J, with 11 bases in between. The CDR3 spans 13 residues. Germline lookup yields CDR1 SGDLS and CDR2 YYNGEE. The CDR3 DNA is TGTGCCAGCAGCGTCCTTCCAGGGTCTGAAGCTTTCTTT. Its translation is CASSVLPGSEAFF.

The gene calls are TRBV9 and TRBJ2-1; TRBD1 matches at 9 bases. The junction had 9 bases not matched to a gene; V was cut back by 4 bases and J by 1 base. CDR3 size: 17 residues. Germline V gene data show CDR1 as SGDLS and CDR2 as YYNGEE. The CDR3 loop is CASSPRLGQGSYNEQFF. As DNA, the CDR3 is TGTGCCAGCAGCCCCCGACTTGGACAGGGGTCCTACAATGAGCAGTTCTTC. The entire variable domain, with the rest obtained from reference TRBV9 and TRBJ2-1, is as follows: DSGVTQTPKHLITATGQRVTLRCSPRSGDLSVYWYQQSLDQGLQFLIQYYNGEERAKGNILERFSAQQFPDLHSELNLSSLELGDSALYFCASSPRLGQGSYNEQFFGPGTRLTVL.

The CDR3 DNA reads TGTGCCAGCAGCTGGGACAGGGGCAATGAGCAGTTCTTC. Protein sequence: CASSWDRGNEQFF. This chain connects TRBV7-2 to TRBJ2-1, with 10 positions matching TRBD1. Losses at the gene ends were 4 bases for V and 6 bases for J; bases not matched to a gene: 0. CDR1 SGHTA and CDR2 FQGNSA come from the germline V gene. This CDR3 region has 13 residues.

This chain connects TRBV21-1 to TRBJ2-1; the DNA was not compared with TRBD2, the D call given in the table. TRBV21-1 corresponds to a pseudogene. This CDR3 is built from 15 residues. CDR3 coding DNA: TGTGCCGCCCGGGCGGGAGGCCGATCCTACAATGAGCAGTTCTTC. Translating gives CAARAGGRSYNEQFF.